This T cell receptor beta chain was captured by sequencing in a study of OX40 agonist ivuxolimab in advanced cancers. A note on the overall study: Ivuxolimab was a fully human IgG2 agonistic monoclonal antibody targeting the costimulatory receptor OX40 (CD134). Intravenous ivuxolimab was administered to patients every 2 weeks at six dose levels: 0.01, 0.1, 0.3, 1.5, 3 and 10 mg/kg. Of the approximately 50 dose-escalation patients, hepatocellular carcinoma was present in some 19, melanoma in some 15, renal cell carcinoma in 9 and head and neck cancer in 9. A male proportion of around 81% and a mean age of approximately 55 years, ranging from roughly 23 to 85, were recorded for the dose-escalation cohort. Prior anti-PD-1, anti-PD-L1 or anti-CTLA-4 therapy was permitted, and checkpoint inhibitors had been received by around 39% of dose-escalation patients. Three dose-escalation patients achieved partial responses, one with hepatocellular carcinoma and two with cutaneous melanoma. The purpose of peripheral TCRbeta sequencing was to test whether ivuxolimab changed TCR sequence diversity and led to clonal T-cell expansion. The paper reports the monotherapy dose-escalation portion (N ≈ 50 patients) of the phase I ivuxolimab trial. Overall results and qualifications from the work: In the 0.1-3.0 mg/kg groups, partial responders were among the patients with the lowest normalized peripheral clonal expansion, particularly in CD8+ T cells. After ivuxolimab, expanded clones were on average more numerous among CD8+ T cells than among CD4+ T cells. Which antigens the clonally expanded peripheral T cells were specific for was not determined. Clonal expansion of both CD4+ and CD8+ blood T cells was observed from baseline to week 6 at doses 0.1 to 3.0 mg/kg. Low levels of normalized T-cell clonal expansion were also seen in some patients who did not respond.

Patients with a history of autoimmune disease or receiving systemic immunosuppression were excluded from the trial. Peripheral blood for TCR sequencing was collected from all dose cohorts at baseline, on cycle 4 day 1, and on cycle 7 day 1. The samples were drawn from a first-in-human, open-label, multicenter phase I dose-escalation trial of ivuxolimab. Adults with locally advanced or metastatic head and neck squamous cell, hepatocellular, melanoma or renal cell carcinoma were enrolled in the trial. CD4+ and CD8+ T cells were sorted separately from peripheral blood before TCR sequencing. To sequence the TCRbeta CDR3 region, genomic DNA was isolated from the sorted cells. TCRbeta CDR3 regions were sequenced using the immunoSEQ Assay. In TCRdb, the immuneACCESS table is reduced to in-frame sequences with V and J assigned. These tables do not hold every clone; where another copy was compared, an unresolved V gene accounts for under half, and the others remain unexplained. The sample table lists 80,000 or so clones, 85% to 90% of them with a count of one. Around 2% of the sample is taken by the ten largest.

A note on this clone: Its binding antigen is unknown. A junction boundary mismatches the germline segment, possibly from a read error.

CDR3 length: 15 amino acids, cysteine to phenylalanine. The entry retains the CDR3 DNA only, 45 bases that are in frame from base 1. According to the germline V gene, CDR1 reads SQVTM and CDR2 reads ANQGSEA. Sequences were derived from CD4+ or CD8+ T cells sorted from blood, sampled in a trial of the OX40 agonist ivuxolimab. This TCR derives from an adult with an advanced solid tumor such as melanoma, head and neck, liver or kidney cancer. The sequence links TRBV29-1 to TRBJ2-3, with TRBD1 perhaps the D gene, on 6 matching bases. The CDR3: CSVEDTGRSTDTQYF. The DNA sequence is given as TGCAGCGTCGAAGATACAGGGAGAAGTACAGATACGCAGTATTTT.